Below are 16 T cell receptor beta chains sequenced from a single sample in a study of cytomegalovirus exposure and HLA in healthy donors. The PCR made use of 60 Vbeta and 13 Jbeta primers. Sequencing was performed with immunoSEQ multiplex PCR; in TCRdb, only in-frame clones are kept and a portion is missing. This sample has under 200,000 clones, with roughly 85% found just once. The specimen sequenced was PBMCs. These receptor sequences come from a man between 40 and 49 years old in good health and CMV-seronegative.

The V call is TRBV7-6, the J call TRBJ1-5, with TRBD1 as a possible D gene (6 bases). The CDR3 contains 15 residues. Trimming removed 0 bases from V and 7 bases from J, with 13 bases in between. CDR1 is SGHVS, CDR2 FNYEAQ, per germline. This CDR3 reads CASSLAGGRGQPQHF. CDR3 in DNA: TGTGCCAGCAGCTTAGCGGGGGGGCGAGGGCAGCCCCAGCATTTT.

The chain is built from TRBV2 and TRBJ2-7; 10 positions agree with TRBD2. Looked up from germline, CDR1 is SNHLY and CDR2 is FYNNEI. The CDR3 loop spans 12 amino acids. After removal of 7 bases from V and 6 bases from J, the junction contained 3 bases not matched to a gene. The CDR3 nucleotides are TGTGCCAGCAAGCGGGAGGGCACCGAGCAGTACTTC. This codes for CASKREGTEQYF.

This clone was detected a few times. This rearrangement joins TRBV29-1 to TRBJ1-3, with unresolved D. Trimming took off 3 bases at V and 0 bases at J, with 6 bases between the two ends. This CDR3 is 13 amino acids long. Germline CDR1 and CDR2: SQVTM and ANQGSEA. The CDR3 sequence is CSVDTASGNTIYF. As DNA, the CDR3 is TGCAGCGTTGATACAGCCTCTGGAAACACCATATATTTT.

The chain uses TRBV19 and TRBJ2-3; 8 bases line up with TRBD2. The CDR3 sequence is 18 residues long. Germline V gene sequence: CDR1 LNHDA, CDR2 SQIVND (reference sequence). V lost 2 bases, J lost 0 bases, and 10 bases stayed unmatched. The CDR3: CASSISRGGTGSTDTQYF. CDR3 in DNA: TGTGCCAGTAGTATATCACGGGGGGGAACAGGGAGCACAGATACGCAGTATTTT.

This clone was observed a single time. This chain links TRBV19 with TRBJ1-2; possibly TRBD1 for D (6 bases). The germline V and J ends were trimmed by 1 base and 6 bases, with 12 bases remaining between them. In germline, CDR1 is LNHDA, CDR2 SQIVND (reference sequence). The CDR3 contains 14 residues. CDR3 sequence reads: CASSIASGTHGYTF. As DNA, the CDR3 is TGTGCCAGTAGTATAGCTTCCGGGACACATGGCTACACCTTC.

DNA for the CDR3: TGTGCCAGCAGCTCTTACCGGGCCTTGGAGCGGGAGACCCAGTACTTC. This translates into CASSSYRALERETQYF. The rearrangement joins TRBV5-4 to TRBJ2-5, with TRBD2 as a possible D gene (5 bases). V lost 3 bases to trimming and J lost 5 bases, with 20 bases between them. The CDR3 consists of 16 residues. Germline CDR1 reads SGHNT; CDR2 reads YYREEE (reference sequence).

The chain recombines TRBV7-8 with TRBJ2-7, with 7 bases fitting TRBD2. Losses at the gene ends were 4 bases for V and 9 bases for J; bases not matched to a gene: 9. The V gene's germline CDR1 is SGHVS and CDR2 FQNEAQ. CDR3 length: 13 residues. The CDR3 DNA reads TGTGCCAGCAGCTCAGCGGGGACTACAGGGCAGTACTTC. Its protein product is CASSSAGTTGQYF.

The chain employs TRBV4-3 and TRBJ2-7; D possibly corresponds to TRBD2 (5 bases). The CDR3 extends over 14 amino acids. Per the germline V gene, CDR1 is LGHNA and CDR2 is YSLEER. Trimming cost V 4 bases and J 5 bases, with 15 bases left between them. This CDR3 is CASSPPEGIDEQYF. As DNA, the CDR3 is TGCGCCAGCAGCCCCCCCGAGGGTATCGACGAGCAGTACTTC.

V and J are TRBV9 and TRBJ2-3; TRBD2 agrees at 11 bases. V shed 2 bases and J 4 bases; nucleotides not matched to a gene: 6. The germline CDR1 and CDR2 sequences are SGDLS and YYNGEE. This CDR3 is 16 amino acids long. CDR3 protein: CASSVIAGGISDTQYF. DNA of the CDR3: TGTGCCAGCAGCGTCATAGCGGGAGGGATCTCAGATACGCAGTATTTT. Full variable domain (missing parts from reference TRBV9 and TRBJ2-3): DSGVTQTPKHLITATGQRVTLRCSPRSGDLSVYWYQQSLDQGLQFLIQYYNGEERAKGNILERFSAQQFPDLHSELNLSSLELGDSALYFCASSVIAGGISDTQYFGPGTRLTVL.

This clone was counted between two and nine times. The V call is TRBV15, the J call TRBJ2-7, with 8 positions matching TRBD1. The CDR3 spans 14 residues. Germline V gene data show CDR1 as LNHNV and CDR2 as YYDKDF (reference sequence). V was clipped by 1 base and J by 6 bases; unmatched bases: 5. CDR3 coding DNA: TGTGCCACCAGCAGAGGAACGACAGGGGCCGAGCAGTACTTC. Translated: CATSRGTTGAEQYF.

The chain uses TRBV6-6 and TRBJ2-7, with TRBD2 identical over 8 bases. This CDR3 contains 14 residues. Per the germline V gene, CDR1 is MNHNY and CDR2 is SVGAGI (reference sequence). V lost 5 bases and J lost 5; bases outside the gene matches: 8. CDR3 nucleotide sequence: TGTGCCAGCAGTCGGCCCGGGACTAGAGACGAGCAGTACTTC. This encodes CASSRPGTRDEQYF.

The V gene is TRBV2, the J gene TRBJ1-3; D unclear. V lost 5 bases and J lost 2, with 13 bases in between. Germline values: CDR1 SNHLY, CDR2 FYNNEI. The CDR3 length is 15 residues. The CDR3 nucleotides are TGTGCCAGCAGTCCCTTACTCGGGGCTGGAAACACCATATATTTT. This translates into CASSPLLGAGNTIYF.

This chain connects TRBV7-9 to TRBJ1-4; TRBD1 aligns across 8 bases. V lost 5 bases to trimming and J lost 8 bases; unmatched junction nucleotides: 10. CDR1 is SEHNR and CDR2 is FQNEAQ in the germline V gene (reference sequence). The CDR3 loop spans 15 amino acids. CDR3: CASSPFDRGQEKLFF. Here the CDR3 DNA reads TGTGCCAGCAGCCCCTTTGACAGGGGTCAAGAAAAACTGTTTTTT.

For this clone: The sample has other DNA sequences that encode this CDR3 too. This sequence joins TRBV7-2 and TRBJ2-7; maybe TRBD2 (6 bases). The length of the CDR3 is 13 residues. V was clipped by 0 bases and J by 4 bases, with 7 bases between them. CDR1 and CDR2 (germline): SGHTA, FQGNSA. The CDR3 DNA reads TGTGCCAGCAGCTTAGCGGGAGGATACGAGCAGTACTTC. Translating gives CASSLAGGYEQYF.

This clone has just one count. V and J are TRBV6-4 and TRBJ2-1; 9 bases fit TRBD1. CDR3 length: 14 residues. J was trimmed by 4 bases and V by 3 bases; bases with no gene match: 1. Germline loops: CDR1 MRHNA, CDR2 SNTAGT. CDR3 in amino acids: CASSEGQGYNEQFF. DNA for the CDR3: TGTGCCAGCAGTGAGGGACAGGGATACAATGAGCAGTTCTTC.

This clone was seen a handful of times. This chain connects TRBV7-2 to TRBJ1-4; 7 nucleotides line up with TRBD1. Trimming removed 5 bases from V and 3 bases from J; junction bases left unmatched: 3. In germline, CDR1 is SGHTA, CDR2 FQGNSA. This CDR3 spans 14 amino acids. Written as DNA, the CDR3 is TGTGCCAGCAGCGGCAGGGGGGCTAATGAAAAACTGTTTTTT. This encodes CASSGRGANEKLFF. The variable domain in full, with the rest retrieved from reference TRBV7-2 and TRBJ1-4, is GAGVSQSPSNKVTEKGKDVELRCDPISGHTALYWYRQSLGQGLEFLIYFQGNSAPDKSGLPSDRFSAERTGGSVSTLTIQRTQQEDSAVYLCASSGRGANEKLFFGSGTQLSVL.